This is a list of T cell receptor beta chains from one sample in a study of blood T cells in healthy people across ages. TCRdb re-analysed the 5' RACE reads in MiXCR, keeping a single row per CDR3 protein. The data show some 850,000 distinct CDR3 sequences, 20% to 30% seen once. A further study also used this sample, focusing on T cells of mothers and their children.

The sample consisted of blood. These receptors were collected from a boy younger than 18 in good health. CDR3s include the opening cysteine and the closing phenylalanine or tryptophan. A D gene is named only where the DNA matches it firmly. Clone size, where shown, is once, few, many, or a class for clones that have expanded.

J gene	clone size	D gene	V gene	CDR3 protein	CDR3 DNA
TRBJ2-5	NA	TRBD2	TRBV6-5	CASSSSGGPRETQYF	TGTGCCAGCAGTTCCAGCGGGGGGCCGCGAGAGACCCAGTACTTC
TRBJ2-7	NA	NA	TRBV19	CASSSPAGNSYEQYF	TGTGCCAGTAGTTCCCCTGCGGGCAACTCCTACGAGCAGTACTTC
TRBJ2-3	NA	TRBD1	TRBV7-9	CASSFKIDRGSLSTDTQYF	TGTGCCAGCAGCTTTAAAATCGACAGGGGAAGTTTGAGCACAGATACGCAGTATTTT
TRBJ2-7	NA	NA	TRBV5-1	CASSLGDYYEQYF	TGCGCCAGCAGCTTGGGAGACTATTACGAGCAGTACTTC
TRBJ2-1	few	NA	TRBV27	CASSSGPSYNEQFF	TGTGCCAGCAGTTCGGGACCCTCCTACAATGAGCAGTTCTTC
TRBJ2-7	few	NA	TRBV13	CASSFRQSGEQYF	TGTGCCAGCAGCTTCAGGCAGTCGGGCGAGCAGTACTTC
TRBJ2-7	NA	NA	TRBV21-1	CASSKVASSYEQYF	TGTGCCAGCAGCAAAGTAGCTAGTTCCTACGAGCAGTACTTC
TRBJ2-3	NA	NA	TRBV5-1	CASSLGPLASTDTQYF	TGCGCCAGCAGCTTGGGGCCACTCGCTAGCACAGATACGCAGTATTTT
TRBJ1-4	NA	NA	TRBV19	CASSHPRGWNEKLFF	TGTGCCAGTAGCCACCCGAGGGGTTGGAATGAAAAACTGTTTTTT
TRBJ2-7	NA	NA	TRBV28	CASIRGVNSYEQYF	TGTGCCAGCATCCGAGGGGTAAACTCCTACGAGCAGTACTTC
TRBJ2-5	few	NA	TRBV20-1	CSVQEGGIYQETQYF	TGCAGTGTCCAGGAGGGCGGAATATATCAAGAGACCCAGTACTTC
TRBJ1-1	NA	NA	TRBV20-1	CSARVGTIGTEAFF	TGCAGTGCTAGAGTAGGGACAATTGGTACTGAAGCTTTCTTT
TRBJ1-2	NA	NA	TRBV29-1	CSVVSGGASGYTF	TGCAGCGTTGTTTCTGGGGGCGCCTCTGGCTACACCTTC
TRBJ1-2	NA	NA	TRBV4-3	CASSQDRSSYGYTF	TGCGCCAGCAGCCAAGATCGAAGTAGCTATGGCTACACCTTC
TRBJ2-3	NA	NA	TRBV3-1	CASSHQTGGDTQYF	TGTGCCAGCAGCCATCAGACGGGCGGAGATACGCAGTATTTT
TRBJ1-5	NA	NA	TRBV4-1	CASSQEQIDRNQPQHF	TGCGCCAGCAGCCAAGAGCAGATTGATCGCAATCAGCCCCAGCATTTT
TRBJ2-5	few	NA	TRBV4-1	CASSQTLARETQYF	TGCGCCAGCAGCCAAACTCTAGCGCGGGAGACCCAGTACTTC
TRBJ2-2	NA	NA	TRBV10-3	CAISGVMGGRSPGELFF	TGTGCCATCAGTGGGGTCATGGGGGGCCGATCCCCCGGGGAGCTGTTTTTT
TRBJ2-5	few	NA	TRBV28	CASSGVVGASETQYF	TGTGCCAGCAGTGGGGTAGTAGGGGCATCAGAGACCCAGTACTTC
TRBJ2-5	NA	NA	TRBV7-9	CASSATTGREYF	TGTGCCAGCAGCGCCACCACAGGGAGGGAGTACTTC
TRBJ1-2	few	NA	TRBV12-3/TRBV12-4	CASSSLGNGYTF	TGTGCCAGCAGTTCCTTAGGGAACGGCTACACCTTC
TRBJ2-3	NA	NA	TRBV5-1	CASSLGQRTDTQYF	TGCGCCAGCAGCTTGGGACAGCGCACAGATACGCAGTATTTT
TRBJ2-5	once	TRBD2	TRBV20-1	CSARFSGGHETQYF	TGCAGTGCTAGATTTAGCGGGGGCCACGAGACCCAGTACTTC
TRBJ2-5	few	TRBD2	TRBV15	CATGRIAGETQYF	TGTGCCACCGGCCGAATAGCGGGAGAGACCCAGTACTTC
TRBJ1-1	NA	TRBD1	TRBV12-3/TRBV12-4	CASSGDSRNTEAFF	TGTGCCAGCAGTGGGGACAGCCGGAACACTGAAGCTTTCTTT
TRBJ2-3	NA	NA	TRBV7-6	CASSSPPFTYTQYF	TGTGCCAGCAGCTCGCCCCCATTTACCTATACGCAGTATTTT
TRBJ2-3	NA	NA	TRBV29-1	CTETGLSTDTQYF	TGCACCGAAACAGGGCTTAGCACAGATACGCAGTATTTT
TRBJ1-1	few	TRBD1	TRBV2	CASGKQGAEAFF	TGTGCCAGCGGGAAACAGGGGGCAGAAGCTTTCTTT
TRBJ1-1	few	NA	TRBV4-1	CASSQRPWTAWAFF	TGCGCCAGCAGCCAGAGGCCCTGGACAGCATGGGCTTTCTTT
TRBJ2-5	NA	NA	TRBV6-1	CATSRGIDVETQYF	TGTGCCACGAGTCGGGGGATCGACGTGGAGACCCAGTACTTC
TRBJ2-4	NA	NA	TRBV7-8	CASSLGGEAEIQYF	TGTGCCAGCAGCTTGGGCGGGGAGGCCGAAATTCAGTACTTC